This T cell receptor (beta chain) was found in a study of yellow fever vaccine responses in identical twins. Study outcomes and limitations: Convergence reportedly seemed to mark part of the twins' vaccine T cell response, with personalization marking the rest.

A single record per CDR3 protein comes from TCRdb applying MiXCR to the RT-PCR reads. The sample records a few thousand distinct CDR3 sequences, roughly 86% being singletons. This CDR3 region has 15 residues. Losses at the gene ends were 3 bases for V and 6 bases for J; bases not matched to a gene: 7. Germline loops: CDR1 SGHAT, CDR2 FQNNGV. For this clonotype: The antigen is undetermined.

This clonotype was obtained from a woman under 30 who received the yellow fever vaccine. The chain has TRBV11-2 and TRBJ2-7, with 11 positions matching TRBD2. The sequencing here drew on T cells from blood (PBMCs), unsorted or a sorted subset (not recorded which), taken before or after yellow fever vaccination (not recorded which). The CDR3 protein is CASSFNSGGAGEQYF. The CDR3 DNA is TGTGCCAGCAGCTTTAATAGCGGGGGGGCCGGCGAGCAGTACTTC.